Only one count was recorded for the clone carrying this T cell receptor (beta chain). This sample was taken from a study of blood T cell repertoires in COVID-19. The V and J ends lost 1 base and 3 bases respectively, with 19 bases between them. CDR3 length equals 17 residues. Germline-derived CDR1 and CDR2 are MNHNS and SASEGT. The assay was immunoSEQ multiplex PCR, and TCRdb's table has in-frame clones only and misses some. The profile shows 91,000 or so clones, about 87% of them singletons. The clonotype originates from a human donor in a cohort sampled during active COVID-19. V usage is TRBV6-1 and J usage is TRBJ2-7; D perhaps matches TRBD1 (6 bases). Sequenced material: peripheral blood. The DNA of the CDR3 is TGTGCCAGCAGTGAAGGGGCAACAGGGACCCGGGGCTACGAGCAGTACTTC. Translated: CASSEGATGTRGYEQYF.